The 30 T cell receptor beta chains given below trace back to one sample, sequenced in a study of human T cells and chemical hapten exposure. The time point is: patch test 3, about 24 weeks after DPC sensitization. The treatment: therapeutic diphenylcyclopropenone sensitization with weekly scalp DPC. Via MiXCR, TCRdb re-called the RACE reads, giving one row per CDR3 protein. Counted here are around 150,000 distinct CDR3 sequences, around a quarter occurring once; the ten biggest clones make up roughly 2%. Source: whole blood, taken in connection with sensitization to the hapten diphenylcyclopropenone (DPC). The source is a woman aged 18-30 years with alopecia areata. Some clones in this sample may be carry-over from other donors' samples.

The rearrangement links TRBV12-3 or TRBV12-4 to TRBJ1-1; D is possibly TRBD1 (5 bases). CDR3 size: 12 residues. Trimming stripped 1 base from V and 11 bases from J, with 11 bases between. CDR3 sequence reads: CASSLVGAGAFF. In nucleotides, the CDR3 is TGTGCCAGCAGTTTAGTCGGGGCGGGGGCTTTCTTT.

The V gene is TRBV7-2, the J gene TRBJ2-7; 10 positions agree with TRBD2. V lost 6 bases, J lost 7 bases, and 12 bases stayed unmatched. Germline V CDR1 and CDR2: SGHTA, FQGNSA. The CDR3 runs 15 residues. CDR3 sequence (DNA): TGTGCCAGCAGACCTAGCGGGAGCCAATTCTGGGAGCAGTACTTC. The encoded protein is CASRPSGSQFWEQYF.

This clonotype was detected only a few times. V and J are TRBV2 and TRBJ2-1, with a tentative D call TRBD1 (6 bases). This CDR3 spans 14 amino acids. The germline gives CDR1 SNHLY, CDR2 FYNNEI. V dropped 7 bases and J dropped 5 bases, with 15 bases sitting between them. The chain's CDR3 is CASNPQGRDNEQFF. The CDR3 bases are TGTGCCAGCAACCCCCAGGGGCGAGACAATGAGCAGTTCTTC.

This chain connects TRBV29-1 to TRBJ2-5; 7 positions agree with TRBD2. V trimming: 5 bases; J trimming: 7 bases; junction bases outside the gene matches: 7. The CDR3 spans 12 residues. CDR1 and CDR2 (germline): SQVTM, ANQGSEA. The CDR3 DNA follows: TGCAGCGTTCGGGCCCAGCGGGGGACCCAGTACTTC. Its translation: CSVRAQRGTQYF.

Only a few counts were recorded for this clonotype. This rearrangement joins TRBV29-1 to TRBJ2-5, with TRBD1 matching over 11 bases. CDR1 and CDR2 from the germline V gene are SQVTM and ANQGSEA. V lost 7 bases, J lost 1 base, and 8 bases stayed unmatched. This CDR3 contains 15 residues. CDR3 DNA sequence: TGCAGCGCCGGGACAGGGGGTGGTAGCCAAGAGACCCAGTACTTC. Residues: CSAGTGGGSQETQYF.

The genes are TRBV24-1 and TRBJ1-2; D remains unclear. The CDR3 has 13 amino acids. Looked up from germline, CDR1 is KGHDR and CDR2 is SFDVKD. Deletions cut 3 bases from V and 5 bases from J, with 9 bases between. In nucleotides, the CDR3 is TGTGCCACCAGTGATAACTTGGGATATGGCTACACCTTC. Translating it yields CATSDNLGYGYTF.

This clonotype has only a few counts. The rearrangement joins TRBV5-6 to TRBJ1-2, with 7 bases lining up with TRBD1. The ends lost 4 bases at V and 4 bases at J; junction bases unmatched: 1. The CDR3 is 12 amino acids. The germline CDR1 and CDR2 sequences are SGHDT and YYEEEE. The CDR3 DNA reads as TGTGCCAGCAGCCCAGGGGGCTATGGCTACACCTTC. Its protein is CASSPGGYGYTF.

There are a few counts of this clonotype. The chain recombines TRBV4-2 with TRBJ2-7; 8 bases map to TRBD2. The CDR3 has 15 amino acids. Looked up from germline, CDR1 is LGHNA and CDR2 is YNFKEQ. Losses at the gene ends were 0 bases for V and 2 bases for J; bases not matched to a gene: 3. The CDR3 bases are TGTGCCAGCAGCCAAGAGGGACTAGGCACCTACGAGCAGTACTTC. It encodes CASSQEGLGTYEQYF.

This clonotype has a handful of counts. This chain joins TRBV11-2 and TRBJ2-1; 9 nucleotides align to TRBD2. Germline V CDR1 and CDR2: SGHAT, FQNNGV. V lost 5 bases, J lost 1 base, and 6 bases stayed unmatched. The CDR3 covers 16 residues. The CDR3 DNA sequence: TGTGCCAGCAGCGTACGTAGCGGGAGTTCCTACAATGAGCAGTTCTTC. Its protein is CASSVRSGSSYNEQFF.

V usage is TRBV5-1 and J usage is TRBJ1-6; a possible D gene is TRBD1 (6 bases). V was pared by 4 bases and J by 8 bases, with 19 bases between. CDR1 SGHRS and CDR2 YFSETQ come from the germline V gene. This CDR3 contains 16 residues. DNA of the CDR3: TGCGCCAGCAGCCTGGCGGGGGCCGGACCGGATTCACCCCTCCACTTT. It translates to CASSLAGAGPDSPLHF.

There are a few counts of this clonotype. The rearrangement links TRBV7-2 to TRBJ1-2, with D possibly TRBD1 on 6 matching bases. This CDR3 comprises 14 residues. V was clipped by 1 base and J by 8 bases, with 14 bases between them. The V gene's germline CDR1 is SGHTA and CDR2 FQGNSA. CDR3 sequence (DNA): TGTGCCAGCAGCTTAGGGCCGGGGGCGGGCGGCTACACCTTC. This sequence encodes CASSLGPGAGGYTF.

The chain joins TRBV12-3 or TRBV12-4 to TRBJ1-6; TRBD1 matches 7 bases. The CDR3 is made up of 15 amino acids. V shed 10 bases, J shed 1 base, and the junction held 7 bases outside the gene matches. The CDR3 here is CAIRQGGSYNSPLHF. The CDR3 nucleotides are TGTGCCATACGACAGGGAGGATCCTATAATTCACCCCTCCACTTT.

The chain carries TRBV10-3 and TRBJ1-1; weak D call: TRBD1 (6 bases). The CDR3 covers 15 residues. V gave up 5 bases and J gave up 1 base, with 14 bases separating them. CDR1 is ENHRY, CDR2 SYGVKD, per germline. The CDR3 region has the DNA TGTGCCATCAGTCACCCCAGGGGAACGAACACTGAAGCTTTCTTT. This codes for CAISHPRGTNTEAFF.

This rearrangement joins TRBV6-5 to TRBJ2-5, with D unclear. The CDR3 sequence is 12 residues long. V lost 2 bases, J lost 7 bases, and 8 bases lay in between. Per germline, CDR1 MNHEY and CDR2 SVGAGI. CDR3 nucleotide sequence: TGTGCCAGCAGTTACATGATGGGGACCCAGTACTTC. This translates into CASSYMMGTQYF.

CDR3 DNA sequence: TGTGCCAGCAGCGCCTACGGGCCCTACGAGCAGTACTTC. Translation: CASSAYGPYEQYF. This chain links TRBV11-2 with TRBJ2-7; D is undetermined. CDR3 length: 13 amino acids. V lost 5 bases and J lost 2, with 10 bases in between. CDR1 is SGHAT, CDR2 FQNNGV, per germline.

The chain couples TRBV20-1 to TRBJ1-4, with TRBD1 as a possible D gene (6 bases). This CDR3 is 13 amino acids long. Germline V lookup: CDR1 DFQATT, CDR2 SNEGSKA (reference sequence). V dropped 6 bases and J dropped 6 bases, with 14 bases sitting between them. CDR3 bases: TGCAGTGCCCTACCGGCAGGGGATGAAAAACTGTTTTTT. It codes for CSALPAGDEKLFF.

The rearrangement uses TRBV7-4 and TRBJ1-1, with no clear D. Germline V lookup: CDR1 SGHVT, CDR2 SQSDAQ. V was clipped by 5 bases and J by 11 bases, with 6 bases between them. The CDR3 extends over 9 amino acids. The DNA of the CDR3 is TGTGCCAGCAGCCCCAAGGCTTTCTTT. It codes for CASSPKAFF.

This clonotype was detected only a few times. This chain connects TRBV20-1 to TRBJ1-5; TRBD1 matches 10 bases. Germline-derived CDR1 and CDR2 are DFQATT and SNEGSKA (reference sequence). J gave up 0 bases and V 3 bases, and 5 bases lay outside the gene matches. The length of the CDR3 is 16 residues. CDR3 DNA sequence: TGCAGTGCTAGCGGGACAGGGGAATATAGCAATCAGCCCCAGCATTTT. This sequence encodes CSASGTGEYSNQPQHF.

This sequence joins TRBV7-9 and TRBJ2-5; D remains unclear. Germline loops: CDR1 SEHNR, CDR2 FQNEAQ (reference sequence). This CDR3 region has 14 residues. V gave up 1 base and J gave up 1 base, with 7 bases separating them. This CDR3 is CASSLVDIQETQYF. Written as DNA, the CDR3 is TGTGCCAGCAGCTTAGTGGATATCCAAGAGACCCAGTACTTC.

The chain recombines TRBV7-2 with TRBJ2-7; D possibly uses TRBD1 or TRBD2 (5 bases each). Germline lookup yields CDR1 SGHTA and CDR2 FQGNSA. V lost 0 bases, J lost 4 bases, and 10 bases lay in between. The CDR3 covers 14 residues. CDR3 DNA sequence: TGTGCCAGCAGCTTAGCGGGGGACCCGTACGAGCAGTACTTC. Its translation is CASSLAGDPYEQYF.

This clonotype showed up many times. The CDR3 spells CASSSRDGQETQYF. The CDR3 coding sequence is TGCGCCAGCAGCTCAAGGGACGGTCAAGAGACCCAGTACTTC. The chain is built from TRBV5-1 and TRBJ2-5; D possibly uses TRBD1 or TRBD2 (5 bases each). The CDR3 length is 14 residues. Germline CDR1 reads SGHRS; CDR2 reads YFSETQ. Trimming shortened V by 3 bases and J by 2 bases, and 11 bases separated the two germline ends. Drawing the rest from reference TRBV5-1 and TRBJ2-5, the complete variable domain is KAGVTQTPRYLIKTRGQQVTLSCSPISGHRSVSWYQQTPGQGLQFLFEYFSETQRNKGNFPGRFSGRQFSNSRSEMNVSTLELGDSALYLCASSSRDGQETQYFGPGTRLLVL.

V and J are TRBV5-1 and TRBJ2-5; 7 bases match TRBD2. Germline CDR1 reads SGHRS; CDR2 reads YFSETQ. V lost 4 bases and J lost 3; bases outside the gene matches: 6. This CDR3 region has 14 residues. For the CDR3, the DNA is TGCGCCAGCAGCCCCGGGACTACCAAAGAGACCCAGTACTTC. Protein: CASSPGTTKETQYF.

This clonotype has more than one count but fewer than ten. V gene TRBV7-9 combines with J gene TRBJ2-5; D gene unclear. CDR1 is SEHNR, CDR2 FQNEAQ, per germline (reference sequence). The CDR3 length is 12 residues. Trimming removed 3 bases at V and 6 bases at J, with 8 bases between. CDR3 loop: CASSFPSKTQYF. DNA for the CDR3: TGTGCCAGCAGCTTCCCCTCTAAGACCCAGTACTTC.

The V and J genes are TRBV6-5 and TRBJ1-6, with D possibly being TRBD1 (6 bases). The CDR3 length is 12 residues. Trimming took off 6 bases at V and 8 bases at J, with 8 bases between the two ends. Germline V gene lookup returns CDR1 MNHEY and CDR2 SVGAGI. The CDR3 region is CASRPGDSPLHF. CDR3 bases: TGTGCCAGCAGACCAGGGGATTCACCCCTCCACTTT.

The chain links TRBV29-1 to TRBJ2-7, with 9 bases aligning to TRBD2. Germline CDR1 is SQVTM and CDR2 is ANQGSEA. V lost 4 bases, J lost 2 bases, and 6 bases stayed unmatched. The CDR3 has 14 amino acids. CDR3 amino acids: CSVVGSGRAYEQYF. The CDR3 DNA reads TGCAGCGTTGTTGGTAGCGGGAGAGCCTACGAGCAGTACTTC.

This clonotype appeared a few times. The CDR3 coding sequence is TGTGCCAGCAGCCCAGGGGGAACTCCCCGGTACTTC. It specifies CASSPGGTPRYF. The chain employs TRBV7-3 and TRBJ2-5; 7 bases map to TRBD1. Germline CDR1 and CDR2: SGHTA and FQGTGA. The trim removed 5 bases at V and 13 bases at J, leaving 10 bases unmatched. The CDR3 consists of 12 residues.

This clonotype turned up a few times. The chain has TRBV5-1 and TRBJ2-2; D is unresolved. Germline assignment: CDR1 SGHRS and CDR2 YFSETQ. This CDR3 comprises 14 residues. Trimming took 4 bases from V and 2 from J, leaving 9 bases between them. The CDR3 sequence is CASSLLINTGELFF. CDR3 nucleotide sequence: TGCGCCAGCAGCCTACTGATCAACACCGGGGAGCTGTTTTTT.

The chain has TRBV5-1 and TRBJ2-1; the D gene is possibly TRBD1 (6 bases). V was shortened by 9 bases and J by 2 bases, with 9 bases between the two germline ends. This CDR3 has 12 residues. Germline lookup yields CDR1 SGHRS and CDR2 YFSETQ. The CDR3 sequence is CATGTTYNEQFF. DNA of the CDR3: TGCGCCACCGGGACAACCTACAATGAGCAGTTCTTC.

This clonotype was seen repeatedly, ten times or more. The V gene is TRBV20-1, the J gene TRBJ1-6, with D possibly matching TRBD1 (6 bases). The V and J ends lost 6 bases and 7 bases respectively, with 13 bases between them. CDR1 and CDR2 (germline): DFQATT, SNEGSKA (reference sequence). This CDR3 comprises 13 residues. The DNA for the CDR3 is TGCAGTGCCAAACAGGGTTGGAATTCACCCCTCCACTTT. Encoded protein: CSAKQGWNSPLHF.

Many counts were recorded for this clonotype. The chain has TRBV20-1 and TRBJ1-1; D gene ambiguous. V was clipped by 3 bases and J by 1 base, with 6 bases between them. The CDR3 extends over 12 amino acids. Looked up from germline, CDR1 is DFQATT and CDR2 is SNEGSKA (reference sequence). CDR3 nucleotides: TGCAGTGCTAGTAGCCGGAACACTGAAGCTTTCTTT. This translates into CSASSRNTEAFF.